This is a list of T cell receptor beta chains from one sample in a study of blood T cells in healthy people across ages. TCRdb processed the 5' RACE reads anew with MiXCR; each CDR3 protein has one entry. The sample carries roughly 1,300,000 distinct CDR3 sequences, 59% recorded once. Material: blood. Receptor source: a man younger than 30 in good health. Both conserved end residues are part of each CDR3. The D gene is left open where the match is weak. Where a row states a size, it is once, few, many or the class of an expanded clone; other rows omit it.

.	TRBV29-1	.	TRBJ2-1	TGCAGCGTTGAGGGATCATCTGTCGATGAGCAGTTCTTC	CSVEGSSVDEQFF
once	TRBV9	.	TRBJ2-3	TGTGCCAGCAGCGTAGTAGACATTTCAGATACGCAGTATTTT	CASSVVDISDTQYF
.	TRBV5-8	.	TRBJ2-4	TGTGCCAGCAGCCCTCCGACCCGGTGGGCCAAAAACATTCAGTACTTC	CASSPPTRWAKNIQYF
.	TRBV28	TRBD1	TRBJ1-6	TGTGCCAGCAGTAGATCGCCGTTTGAATGGACAGGGGGCTTGGATTTCGCCTATAATTCACCCCTCCACTTT	CASSRSPFEWTGGLDFAYNSPLHF
.	TRBV10-1	TRBD1	TRBJ2-1	TGCGCCAGCAGTGAGTCAGGGGGCAACAATGAGCAGTTCTTC	CASSESGGNNEQFF
.	TRBV4-1	.	TRBJ1-5	TGCGCCAGCAGCCAAGATGGGGGGATCGCTCAGCCCCAGCATTTT	CASSQDGGIAQPQHF
.	TRBV7-8	TRBD1	TRBJ2-7	TGTGCCAGCAGCTTAGGGGGGACAGGGGGATTCGAGCAGTACTTC	CASSLGGTGGFEQYF
few	TRBV4-3	TRBD1	TRBJ1-2	TGCGCCAGCAGCCGAGACAGGGGGCATGGCTACACCTTC	CASSRDRGHGYTF
.	TRBV13	.	TRBJ2-3	TGTGCCAGCAGCTTCGGGTCGGCGGTCGCTAGCACAGATACGCAGTATTTT	CASSFGSAVASTDTQYF
.	TRBV12-3/TRBV12-4	.	TRBJ1-3	TGTGCCAGCAGCCACACGCTCGTTCGCACCTCTGGAAACACCATATATTTT	CASSHTLVRTSGNTIYF
.	TRBV10-2	.	TRBJ2-1	TGCGCCAGCGGGACCGGTCCAAATGAGCAGTTCTTC	CASGTGPNEQFF
few	TRBV10-3	.	TRBJ2-5	TGTGCCATCAGTCCTACTACGACAGAAGAGACCCAGTACTTC	CAISPTTTEETQYF
.	TRBV7-8	.	TRBJ2-7	TGTGCCAGCAGCTTAAAGGAGGATCAGATGACCTCCTACGAGCAGTACTTC	CASSLKEDQMTSYEQYF
.	TRBV20-1	.	TRBJ2-1	TGCAGTGCTAGATCGAACGCGAATGAGCAGTTCTTC	CSARSNANEQFF
.	TRBV7-6	.	TRBJ2-7	TGTGCCAGCAGCCCTAATAGCGGAGAGACCTACGAGCAGTACTTC	CASSPNSGETYEQYF
.	TRBV5-1	.	TRBJ2-6	TGCGCCAGCAGCTTGGGGGGACCCAGCTCTGGGGCCAACGTCCTGACTTTC	CASSLGGPSSGANVLTF
.	TRBV2	TRBD1	TRBJ1-5	TGTGCCAGCAGTGAGCAGGGGGCAATCGGCCAGCCCCAGCATTTT	CASSEQGAIGQPQHF
once	TRBV7-9	TRBD1	TRBJ1-2	TGTGCCAGCAGCCCAGGACAGGGGACGGAATCCGGCTACACCTTC	CASSPGQGTESGYTF
.	TRBV12-3/TRBV12-4	.	TRBJ2-3	TGTGCCAGCACCTCCCCCCGGGAGACTTTAGATACGCAGTATTTT	CASTSPRETLDTQYF
.	TRBV5-1	TRBD2	TRBJ2-1	TGCGCCAGCAGCGGCGGGGCTAGCGGGAGGATCCCGTATTCTGAGCAGTTCTTC	CASSGGASGRIPYSEQFF
.	TRBV6-6	.	TRBJ1-2	TGTGCCAGCAGCCCAACAGTGTCAGGGAACTATGGCTACACCTTC	CASSPTVSGNYGYTF
.	TRBV10-3	TRBD1	TRBJ2-3	TGTGCCATCAGTGACCCCGACAGGGGAAGTTATCCAGATAGCACAGATACGCAGTATTTT	CAISDPDRGSYPDSTDTQYF
once	TRBV27	.	TRBJ1-2	TGTGCCAGCAGTTTATCGACCACGCGCGCCGGGGGGCGAATTGACTATGGCTACACCTTC	CASSLSTTRAGGRIDYGYTF
.	TRBV20-1	.	TRBJ2-1	TGCAGTGCTAGATCGATCAATGAGCAGTTCTTC	CSARSINEQFF
.	TRBV5-6	.	TRBJ1-1	TGTGCCAGCAGCCTCAGGCGAGGGGTGAACACTGAAGCTTTCTTT	CASSLRRGVNTEAFF
many	TRBV27	.	TRBJ2-7	TGTGCCAGCAGCTTAACCTCCGCCTACGAGCAGTACTTC	CASSLTSAYEQYF
.	TRBV29-1	TRBD1	TRBJ2-2	TGCAGCGTTGGAGGGGTTGGGACAGGGAACACCGGGGAGCTGTTTTTT	CSVGGVGTGNTGELFF
.	TRBV6-5	.	TRBJ2-5	TGTGCCAGCAGAAGTAGGCAGTCCCGGGAGACCCAGTACTTC	CASRSRQSRETQYF
.	TRBV5-5	.	TRBJ2-1	TGTGCCGGCATCCGGGACAACTACAATGAGCAGTTCTTC	CAGIRDNYNEQFF
.	TRBV5-1	.	TRBJ2-7	TGCGCCAGCAGCTTCGGGAATTACAATGAGCAGTACTTC	CASSFGNYNEQYF
few	TRBV6-6	.	TRBJ2-5	TGTGCCAGCAGTTTAACATGGGACACCAACCAAGAGACCCAGTACTTC	CASSLTWDTNQETQYF
.	TRBV23-1	.	TRBJ1-2	TGCGCCAGCAGCCAGAGGGGGGCAAAGGGCTACACCTTC	CASSQRGAKGYTF
.	TRBV27	.	TRBJ2-3	TGTGCCAGCAGTACATGGCAGGGGGGGTCAAGAGGAGATACGCAGTATTTT	CASSTWQGGSRGDTQYF
.	TRBV27	.	TRBJ2-1	TGTGCCAGCAGTAAGAACTACAATGAGCAGTTCTTC	CASSKNYNEQFF
.	TRBV7-9	.	TRBJ1-1	TGTGCCAGCAGTCGCGCGGGATGGGTCGCTGAAGCTTTCTTT	CASSRAGWVAEAFF
.	TRBV27	TRBD1	TRBJ2-5	TGTGCCAGCAGACCCCTCGACAGGGGACAAGAGACCCAGTACTTC	CASRPLDRGQETQYF
.	TRBV7-9	.	TRBJ2-1	TGTGCCAGCAGCCCAGTGAAGGCTAGCTACAATGAGCAGTTCTTC	CASSPVKASYNEQFF
.	TRBV10-3	.	TRBJ2-5	TGTGCCATCAGTGCTGCCGGAAACCAAGAGACCCAGTACTTC	CAISAAGNQETQYF
few	TRBV7-9	.	TRBJ2-7	TGTGCCAGCAGCCTCGACTCCAGGGATATCTACGAGCAGTACTTC	CASSLDSRDIYEQYF
few	TRBV5-1	TRBD2	TRBJ2-1	TGCGCCAGCAGCGTATCTAGCGGCATGGGGAATGAGCAGTTCTTC	CASSVSSGMGNEQFF